These T cell receptor beta chains were read from a single sample in a study of radiotherapy plus CTLA-4 blockade in lung cancer. Method: immunoSEQ multiplex PCR; TCRdb's copy keeps in-frame clones and lacks some. The sample carries about 48,000 clones, roughly 80% recorded once. The sample here was peripheral blood, taken from a patient treated with radiotherapy plus ipilimumab. The source of these receptors is a human donor with non-small cell lung cancer who had stable disease on radiotherapy plus ipilimumab. Both conserved end residues are part of each CDR3. A D gene is named only where the DNA matches it firmly. Some rows have no size entry. The others give once, few or many, or a class for an expanded clone.

CDR3 DNA,CDR3 protein,V gene,J gene,clone size,D gene
TGTGCCAGCAGTGAATTAGGACAGGGATTCTACGAGCAGTACTTC,CASSELGQGFYEQYF,TRBV2,TRBJ2-7,.,TRBD1
TGCGCCAGCAGCTTGGAACGGGTCCGGTCCTACGAGCAGTACTTC,CASSLERVRSYEQYF,TRBV5-1,TRBJ2-7,.,.
TGTGCCAGCAGCCTCCAGCGGGGGGTCTCCTACAATGAGCAGTTCTTC,CASSLQRGVSYNEQFF,TRBV7-9,TRBJ2-1,.,TRBD2
TGTGCCTGGGACAAGGACAGGGGTACCGGGGAGCTGTTTTTT,CAWDKDRGTGELFF,TRBV30,TRBJ2-2,.,TRBD1
TGTGCCAGTAGTTATACAGGGATGAACACTGAAGCTTTCTTT,CASSYTGMNTEAFF,TRBV19,TRBJ1-1,once,.
TGTGCCAGCAGCTTAGACAGGGGAACCGGGGAGCTGTTTTTT,CASSLDRGTGELFF,TRBV7-3,TRBJ2-2,.,TRBD1
TGTGCCAGCCACTCTCCTCTAGGGGAGGGACTAGCTAAAAATGAGCAGTTCTTC,CASHSPLGEGLAKNEQFF,TRBV27,TRBJ2-1,.,TRBD2
TGTGCCAGCAGTGAACGTCGGGGGACCCAAGAGACCCAGTACTTC,CASSERRGTQETQYF,TRBV25-1,TRBJ2-5,.,.
TGTGCCTGGAGTGTACGGATTCGGACTAGCGGGACAGGGGGACAGTTCTTC,CAWSVRIRTSGTGGQFF,TRBV30,TRBJ2-1,.,.
TGTGCCAGCAGCCCCGTCCGGGGGAGGGACACAGATACGCAGTATTTT,CASSPVRGRDTDTQYF,TRBV7-6,TRBJ2-3,.,TRBD2
TGTGCCAGCAGCTCCGAGGGCGGGTACGAGCAGTACTTC,CASSSEGGYEQYF,TRBV7-2,TRBJ2-7,few,.
TGTGCCAGCAGTGACAGGGTAACTGAAGCTTTCTTT,CASSDRVTEAFF,TRBV6-5,TRBJ1-1,.,TRBD1
TGTGCCAGCAGCCAAGATCTGGCTAGCGGGGGGGATACGCAGTATTTT,CASSQDLASGGDTQYF,TRBV4-2,TRBJ2-3,.,TRBD2
TGTGCCAGCAGTCCACGGGGACTAGCGGGACAAGAGACCCAGTACTTC,CASSPRGLAGQETQYF,TRBV27,TRBJ2-5,few,TRBD2
TGCGCCAGCAGCCAAGGAGTCGCGGGGGCCGGGGAGCTGTTTTTT,CASSQGVAGAGELFF,TRBV4-3,TRBJ2-2,.,TRBD2
TGCGCCAGCAGCCCCTTGACTGTGAACACTGAAGCTTTCTTT,CASSPLTVNTEAFF,TRBV5-1,TRBJ1-1,.,.
TGTGCCAGCAGTCTTTCCCGGGACAGGAGTTTCTTT,CASSLSRDRSFF,TRBV6-1,TRBJ1-1,.,TRBD1
TGTGCCAGCAGTGAACGGGGGGGAGGGCCCTACAATGAGCAGTTCTTC,CASSERGGGPYNEQFF,TRBV25-1,TRBJ2-1,.,TRBD2
TGTGCCAGCAGTTCCCGAAACAGGGGGCGCGACGCTTTCTTT,CASSSRNRGRDAFF,TRBV6-5,TRBJ1-1,.,TRBD1
TGTGCCAGCACCAAACAGGGAAGAAGGACTGAAGCTTTCTTT,CASTKQGRRTEAFF,TRBV28,TRBJ1-1,.,.
TGTGCCAGCAGCTTAAATACGGGAGGGTCCACAGATACGCAGTATTTT,CASSLNTGGSTDTQYF,TRBV11-2,TRBJ2-3,.,TRBD2
TGTGCCAGCAGCTTAGAATTGAGGGAGGCCGGTGAAAAACTGTTTTTT,CASSLELREAGEKLFF,TRBV7-9,TRBJ1-4,.,.
TGTGCCAGCAGTAACCCGGACAGGGGAGGTGGAGGCTACACCTTC,CASSNPDRGGGGYTF,TRBV28,TRBJ1-2,.,TRBD1